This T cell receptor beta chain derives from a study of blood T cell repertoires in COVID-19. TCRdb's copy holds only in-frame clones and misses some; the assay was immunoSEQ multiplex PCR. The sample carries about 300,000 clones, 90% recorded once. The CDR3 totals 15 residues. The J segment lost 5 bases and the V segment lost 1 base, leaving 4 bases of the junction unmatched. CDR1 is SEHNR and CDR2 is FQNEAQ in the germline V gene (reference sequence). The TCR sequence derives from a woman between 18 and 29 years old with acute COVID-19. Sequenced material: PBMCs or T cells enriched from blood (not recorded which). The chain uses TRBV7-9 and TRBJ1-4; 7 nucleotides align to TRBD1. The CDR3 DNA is TGTGCCAGCAGCTTAGTCGCAGGGGGAAATGAAAAACTGTTTTTT. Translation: CASSLVAGGNEKLFF.